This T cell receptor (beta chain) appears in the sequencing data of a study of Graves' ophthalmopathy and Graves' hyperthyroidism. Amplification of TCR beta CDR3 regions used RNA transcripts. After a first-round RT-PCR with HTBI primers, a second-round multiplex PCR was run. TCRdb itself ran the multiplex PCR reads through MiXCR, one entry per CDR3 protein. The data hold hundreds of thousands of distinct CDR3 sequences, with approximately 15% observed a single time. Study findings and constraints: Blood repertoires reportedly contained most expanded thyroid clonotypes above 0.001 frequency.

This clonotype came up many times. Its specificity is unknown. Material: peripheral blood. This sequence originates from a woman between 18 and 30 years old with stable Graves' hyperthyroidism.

Here the CDR3 DNA reads TGTGCCAGCACAACTCCGGGACTCCGAAAGGACGAGCAGTACTTC. Amino acids: CASTTPGLRKDEQYF. The chain is built from TRBV6-2 or TRBV6-3 and TRBJ2-7; D is possibly TRBD2 (6 bases). The CDR3 is 15 amino acids. V lost 7 bases to trimming and J lost 5 bases, with 21 bases between them. The germline gives CDR1 MNHEY, CDR2 SVGEGT.